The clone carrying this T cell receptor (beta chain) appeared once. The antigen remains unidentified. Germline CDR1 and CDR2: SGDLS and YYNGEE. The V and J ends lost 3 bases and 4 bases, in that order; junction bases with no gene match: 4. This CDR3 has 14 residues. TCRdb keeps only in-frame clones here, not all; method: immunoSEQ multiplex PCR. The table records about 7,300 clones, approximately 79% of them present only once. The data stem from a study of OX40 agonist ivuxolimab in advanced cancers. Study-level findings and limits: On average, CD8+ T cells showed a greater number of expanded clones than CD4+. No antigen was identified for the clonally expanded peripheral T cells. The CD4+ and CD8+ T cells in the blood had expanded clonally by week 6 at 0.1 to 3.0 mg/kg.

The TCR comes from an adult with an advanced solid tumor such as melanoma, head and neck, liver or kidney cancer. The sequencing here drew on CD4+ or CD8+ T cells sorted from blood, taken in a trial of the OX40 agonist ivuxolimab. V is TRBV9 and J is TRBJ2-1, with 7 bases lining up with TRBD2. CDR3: CASSAPGGYNEQFF. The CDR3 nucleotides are TGTGCCAGCAGCGCCCCGGGGGGTTACAATGAGCAGTTCTTC.